The 6 T cell receptor beta chains below all came from one sample that was sequenced in a study of OX40 agonist ivuxolimab in advanced cancers. Profiling relied on immunoSEQ multiplex PCR, and the TCRdb table lists in-frame clones only, not all of them. The table lists more than 30,000 clones, 80% to 90% of them singletons. This specimen consisted of CD4+ or CD8+ T cells sorted from blood, obtained in a trial of the OX40 agonist ivuxolimab. These receptor sequences come from an adult with an advanced solid tumor such as melanoma, head and neck, liver or kidney cancer.

V and J are TRBV6-1 and TRBJ2-7, with 7 bases identical to TRBD1. This CDR3 region has 13 residues. The V segment lost 9 bases and the J segment 3 bases; nucleotides outside the gene matches: 8. CDR1 is MNHNS, CDR2 SASEGT, per germline. Here the CDR3 DNA reads TGTGCCAGTGCCGGGACAGCTTACTACGAGCAGTACTTC. Protein product: CASAGTAYYEQYF.

V and J are TRBV28 and TRBJ2-7; weak D call: TRBD2 (6 bases). The CDR3 runs 15 residues. With 3 bases removed from V and 3 bases from J, the gap between germline ends came to 15 bases. Per the germline V gene, CDR1 is MDHEN and CDR2 is SYDVKM. The CDR3 spells CASSLRDFGNYEQYF. The DNA of the CDR3 is TGTGCCAGCAGTTTGCGGGACTTCGGGAACTACGAGCAGTACTTC.

This chain joins TRBV5-1 and TRBJ2-5; D is possibly TRBD1 or TRBD2 (6 bases each). Per the germline V gene, CDR1 is SGHRS and CDR2 is YFSETQ. V lost 2 bases to trimming and J lost 4 bases, with 18 bases between them. This CDR3 has 16 residues. The CDR3 DNA follows: TGCGCCAGCAGCTTACAGGGCAGGGAGGATGTAGAGACCCAGTACTTC. It yields the protein CASSLQGREDVETQYF.

This clone was observed a few times. The gene calls are TRBV6-5 and TRBJ1-5, with 9 bases lining up with TRBD1. The CDR3 length is 15 residues. Germline V gives CDR1 MNHEY, CDR2 SVGAGI. The junction had 6 bases not matched to a gene; V was cut back by 5 bases and J by 4 bases. CDR3 sequence reads: CASSPGTGRNQPQHF. The CDR3 region has the DNA TGTGCCAGCAGTCCCGGGACAGGGCGTAATCAGCCCCAGCATTTT.

In its sample, this clone was seen once. The rearrangement links TRBV9 to TRBJ2-3; 13 bases fit TRBD2. Germline-derived CDR1 and CDR2 are SGDLS and YYNGEE. The CDR3 covers 16 residues. Trimming removed 4 bases from V and 1 base from J; junction bases left unmatched: 3. The CDR3 nucleotides are TGTGCCAGCAGCTTCGGACTAGCGGGAGGCACAGATACGCAGTATTTT. Protein: CASSFGLAGGTDTQYF.

This chain links TRBV2 with TRBJ2-1; TRBD2 matches at 15 bases. This CDR3 is 16 amino acids long. After removal of 6 bases from V and 4 bases from J, the junction contained 4 bases not matched to a gene. Per the germline V gene, CDR1 is SNHLY and CDR2 is FYNNEI. In DNA, the CDR3 is TGTGCCAGCAGCGGTGGACTAGCGGGAGGGTACAATGAGCAGTTCTTC. Encoded protein: CASSGGLAGGYNEQFF.